Listed below are T cell receptor beta chains from one sample, sequenced in a study of vaccination effects on CD4 cells after COVID-19. Their antigens are not known. Clones were sequenced by immunoSEQ multiplex PCR, and TCRdb holds only the in-frame ones, with some missing. The sample has about 69,000 clones; around 70% are singletons. The starting material was CD4+ T cells from PBMCs cultured with HCoV-229E spike peptides, obtained after COVID-19 vaccination. The receptors come from a human donor who received a COVID-19 vaccine. Both conserved end residues are part of each CDR3. D genes are given only for firm matches. A clone size is listed for some rows: how often the clone was seen (once, few, many), or a class if it is expanded.

TRBJ2-5,.,TRBV5-4,.,14,TGTGCCAGCAGCTTCGCGGCGGCCCAAGAGACCCAGTACTTC,CASSFAAAQETQYF
TRBJ1-2,.,TRBV3-1/TRBV3-2,.,12,TGTGCCAGCAGCCAAAGTCTAAATGGCTACACCTTC,CASSQSLNGYTF
TRBJ2-5,.,TRBV28,.,16,TGTGCCACCTCCCCGGGGGTACGGGGTTTATCAGAGACCCAGTACTTC,CATSPGVRGLSETQYF
TRBJ2-5,once,TRBV19,.,12,TGTGCCAGTAGTAGAAATCAAGAGACCCAGTACTTC,CASSRNQETQYF
TRBJ1-3,few,TRBV19,.,14,TGTGCCAGTACAGAGGCGACGGCTGGAAACACCATATATTTT,CASTEATAGNTIYF
TRBJ2-3,.,TRBV6-1,.,13,TGTGCCAGCAGTGAACAAAGGGCAGATACGCAGTATTTT,CASSEQRADTQYF
TRBJ1-5,.,TRBV3-1/TRBV3-2,.,14,TGTGCCAGCAGCCGGGGCGCTAGCAATCAGCCCCAGCATTTT,CASSRGASNQPQHF
TRBJ2-3,few,TRBV18,.,16,TGTGCCAGCTCATTGATCCGGGACACGAGCACAGATACGCAGTATTTT,CASSLIRDTSTDTQYF
TRBJ1-3,.,TRBV7-8,.,15,TGTGCCAGCAGCTTACCCGGCGCTGCAGGAAACACCATATATTTT,CASSLPGAAGNTIYF
TRBJ2-1,.,TRBV20-1,.,11,TGCAGTGCTAGAGCGGACAATGAGCAGTTCTTC,CSARADNEQFF
TRBJ1-2,.,TRBV7-2,.,12,TGTGCCAGCAGCCAGGATAGGTATGGCTACACCTTC,CASSQDRYGYTF
TRBJ1-6,few,TRBV27,TRBD1,13,TGTGCCAGCAGTTCAGGGGGAAATTCACCCCTCCACTTT,CASSSGGNSPLHF
TRBJ1-2,.,TRBV5-4,.,15,TGTGCCAGCAGCTTAACAGGGAATTCTAACTATGGCTACACCTTC,CASSLTGNSNYGYTF
TRBJ1-4,few,TRBV18,.,16,TGTGCCAGCTCAGGACCCGGGACCCCCGTCAACGAAAAACTGTTTTTT,CASSGPGTPVNEKLFF
TRBJ2-1,.,TRBV11-3,.,15,TGTGCCAGCAGCGATCGAGTGAGCTCCTACAATGAGCAGTTCTTC,CASSDRVSSYNEQFF
TRBJ1-1,.,TRBV9,TRBD1,15,TGTGCCAGCAGTCCCCGGGACAGGGGGGCCACTGAAGCTTTCTTT,CASSPRDRGATEAFF
TRBJ1-6,.,TRBV28,.,16,TGTGCCAGCAGTTTTCGCGCGGGGCCCTATAATTCACCCCTCCACTTT,CASSFRAGPYNSPLHF
TRBJ1-1,.,TRBV18,TRBD1,14,TGTGCCAGCTCCAGTACAGGGGGGAACACTGAAGCTTTCTTT,CASSSTGGNTEAFF
TRBJ2-3,.,TRBV7-9,.,16,TGTGCCAGCAGCTTAGCAAGGTCAGAAAACACAGATACGCAGTATTTT,CASSLARSENTDTQYF
TRBJ1-2,few,TRBV5-4,TRBD1,12,TGTGCCAGCAGCCTTGACAGGGTGGGCTACACCTTC,CASSLDRVGYTF
TRBJ1-1,.,TRBV5-3,.,16,TGTGCCAGAAGCAGGGGACTCATCGGCGGGAACACTGAAGCTTTCTTT,CARSRGLIGGNTEAFF
TRBJ2-2,few,TRBV7-3,.,16,TGTGCCAGCAGCTTAACTCCGGGTTTAAACACCGGGGAGCTGTTTTTT,CASSLTPGLNTGELFF
TRBJ2-3,.,TRBV5-6,.,16,TGTGCCAGCAGCCTAACTCCGGACAGTACCACAGATACGCAGTATTTT,CASSLTPDSTTDTQYF
TRBJ1-5,.,TRBV19,.,13,TGTGCCAGTAGTACGGCAGGGGCGCAGCCCCAGCATTTT,CASSTAGAQPQHF
TRBJ1-2,.,TRBV18,.,15,TGTGCCAGCTCACCTATTGGACAATCGTATTTGGGCTACACCTTC,CASSPIGQSYLGYTF
TRBJ1-3,few,TRBV5-1,.,13,TGCGCCAGCAGCTTTAGACCTGGGGACACCATATATTTT,CASSFRPGDTIYF
TRBJ2-1,.,TRBV5-4,TRBD1,16,TGTGCCAGCAGCGGCCGGGACAGGGGTTTTAGGGATGAGCAGTTCTTC,CASSGRDRGFRDEQFF
TRBJ2-3,few,TRBV5-8,.,10,TGTGCCATCCTGTACGGGACGCAGTATTTT,CAILYGTQYF
TRBJ2-2,.,TRBV7-3,TRBD2,16,TGTGCCAGCAGCTTATTCGCGGGGGACAACACCGGGGAGCTGTTTTTT,CASSLFAGDNTGELFF
TRBJ2-5,.,TRBV29-1,.,14,TGCAGCGTTGTTCTTTGGCAGGGTGGGGAGACCCAGTACTTC,CSVVLWQGGETQYF
TRBJ1-1,.,TRBV28,.,13,TGTGCCAGCAGTACCGGGGGGGACACTGAAGCTTTCTTT,CASSTGGDTEAFF
TRBJ1-1,.,TRBV19,TRBD1,14,TGTGCCAGTACCTCGGGACAGCACAACACTGAAGCTTTCTTT,CASTSGQHNTEAFF
TRBJ1-5,.,TRBV6-5,TRBD1,13,TGTGCCAGCAGCCCGGGACAGCGGCAGCCCCAGCATTTT,CASSPGQRQPQHF
TRBJ1-5,.,TRBV6-1,.,15,TGTGCCAGCAGTGAGCCCAGATACAGCAATCAGCCCCAGCATTTT,CASSEPRYSNQPQHF
TRBJ1-2,.,TRBV3-1/TRBV3-2,.,15,TGTGCCAGCAGCCCGAGGACCACGCAGGGTGATGGCTACACCTTC,CASSPRTTQGDGYTF
TRBJ2-2,.,TRBV11-3,.,19,TGTGCCAGCAGCTCCCTTGGCAGCCAGGGTCAAGAAAACACCGGGGAGCTGTTTTTT,CASSSLGSQGQENTGELFF
TRBJ2-6,once,TRBV6-5,.,14,TGTGCCAGCAGTTACAAGAGAGGGGCCAACGTCCTGACTTTC,CASSYKRGANVLTF
TRBJ1-3,.,TRBV4-3,.,16,TGCGCCAGCAGCCTAAAAGGGGGGGGTTCTGGAAACACCATATATTTT,CASSLKGGGSGNTIYF
TRBJ1-5,few,TRBV15,.,14,TGTGCCACCAGCAGGCTCGCTAACAATCAGCCCCAGCATTTT,CATSRLANNQPQHF
TRBJ2-3,once,TRBV7-2,TRBD1,14,TGTGCCAGCAGCTTAATACAGGGGGCGCGTACGCAGTATTTT,CASSLIQGARTQYF
TRBJ1-4,.,TRBV7-9,.,14,TGTGCCAGCAGCGTGGACGGCGGTAATGAAAAACTGTTTTTT,CASSVDGGNEKLFF
TRBJ2-3,.,TRBV7-9,TRBD1,16,TGTGCCAGCAGCTTACTCGGGCAGGGGGCCACAGATACGCAGTATTTT,CASSLLGQGATDTQYF
TRBJ2-5,.,TRBV3-1/TRBV3-2,TRBD2,20,TGTGCCAGCAGCCAGCAGTTGGGTGGTAGCGGGGGAGGCCGTCAAGAGACCCAGTACTTC,CASSQQLGGSGGGRQETQYF
TRBJ2-2,.,TRBV19,.,15,TGTGCCAGTAGTGGCCCCAGCACCAGGGCCGGGGAGCTGTTTTTT,CASSGPSTRAGELFF
TRBJ1-5,few,TRBV28,TRBD1,15,TGTGCCAGCAGTCCCGGGACAGGGGGCGTTCAGCCCCAGCATTTT,CASSPGTGGVQPQHF
TRBJ1-3,.,TRBV4-2,TRBD1,15,TGTGCCAGCAGCCAAGCAGGGGGCTCTGGAAACACCATATATTTT,CASSQAGGSGNTIYF
TRBJ1-3,.,TRBV4-1,.,12,TGCGCCAGCAGCCAGCTTGGAAACACCATATATTTT,CASSQLGNTIYF
TRBJ1-3,few,TRBV5-6,.,15,TGTGCCAGCAGCTTGGCCAGGGGAGGAAGAAACACCATATATTTT,CASSLARGGRNTIYF
TRBJ2-3,once,TRBV11-3,.,14,TGTGCCAGCAGCTTTTCCAGGGGCACAGATACGCAGTATTTT,CASSFSRGTDTQYF
TRBJ2-3,few,TRBV29-1,.,13,TGCAGCGTTGACCCAGGGTACGGAGATACGCAGTATTTT,CSVDPGYGDTQYF
TRBJ1-5,.,TRBV7-3,TRBD1,14,TGTGCCAGCAGCGGTACAGGGGGCGGTCAGCCCCAGCATTTT,CASSGTGGGQPQHF
TRBJ2-5,.,TRBV2,.,14,TGTGCCAGCAGTGAAGCTTCCCGACGGGAGACCCAGTACTTC,CASSEASRRETQYF
TRBJ2-4,.,TRBV10-2,.,14,TGCGCCAGCAGTGAGTCAGGAGCCAAAAACATTCAGTACTTC,CASSESGAKNIQYF
TRBJ1-3,once,TRBV11-2,.,14,TGTGCCAGCAGCTTAGGGGGGATCGGAAACACCATATATTTT,CASSLGGIGNTIYF
TRBJ2-4,.,TRBV3-1/TRBV3-2,.,13,TGTGCCAGCAGCCAAGTTGGGGGCGGGGTATTGTACTTC,CASSQVGGGVLYF
TRBJ2-5,few,TRBV5-1,.,15,TGCGCCAGCAGCTTGAGGCCAGGGTTGGAAGAGACCCAGTACTTC,CASSLRPGLEETQYF
TRBJ1-2,.,TRBV5-1,.,16,TGCGCCAGCAGCTCTAGTACTGGAGGCCGGGGAGAGGGCTACACCTTC,CASSSSTGGRGEGYTF